The entry below gives a single TCR beta chain sequence along with its context. A much larger clone lies a single base off, so this may be a read error. This specimen belongs to a study of regulatory T cells in long-lasting Graves disease. Time point meaning: newly diagnosed GD, antithyroid drugs for less than 3 months. The TCR library was prepared using RNA isolated from PBMCs. Arm-PCR of CDR3 regions with iRepertoire HTBI primers generated TCR beta libraries. A single record per CDR3 protein comes from TCRdb applying MiXCR to the multiplex PCR reads. The sample consists of around 250,000 distinct CDR3 sequences, approximately 18% of them appearing once. These data also formed part of another study, on T cells in Graves' hyperthyroidism and ophthalmopathy.

This sample comprised peripheral blood mononuclear cells (PBMCs), obtained at new diagnosis, from a patient treated with antithyroid drugs. The receptor was derived from a woman aged 25 to 39 with Graves disease.

CDR3 amino acids: CSARDGQTRGATNEELFF. CDR3 bases: TGCAGTGCTAGAGATGGTCAGACAAGGGGGGCAACTAATGAAGAACTGTTTTTT. This chain uses TRBV20-1 with TRBJ1-4; possibly TRBD1 for D (6 bases). Germline-derived CDR1 and CDR2 are DFQATT and SNEGSKA (reference sequence). The CDR3 extends over 18 amino acids.